This entry concerns a single T cell receptor (beta chain). The antigen is unknown. This specimen comes from a study of cytomegalovirus exposure and HLA in healthy donors. Findings of the study overall: Presence/absence analyses took donor sequencing depth as roughly uniform. Segments of the TCR beta V type were, in most cases, productive about 87% or about 30% of the time in an earlier analysis. TCR beta sequences reportedly predicted most subjects' HLA-A and HLA-B alleles accurately.

Looked up from germline, CDR1 is SNHLY and CDR2 is FYNNEI. The V gene lost 6 bases and the J gene lost 9 bases, with 17 bases spanning the gap. This CDR3 has 13 amino acids. The primer mix had 60 Vbeta and 13 Jbeta primers. The protocol was immunoSEQ multiplex PCR, while the TCRdb copy is restricted to in-frame clones and leaves out a portion. The sample yields around 190,000 clones, roughly 88% seen once. This TCR was sampled from a girl aged 2-10 years in good health and CMV-seropositive. The chain carries TRBV2 and TRBJ1-2, with D maybe TRBD1 (5 bases). Sequencing input: PBMCs. The CDR3 DNA follows: TGTGCCAGCAGGGGTAAGACAGCCTCAAGCTACACCTTC. Translating it yields CASRGKTASSYTF. Full variable domain (remainder filled in from reference TRBV2 and TRBJ1-2): EPEVTQTPSHQVTQMGQEVILRCVPISNHLYFYWYRQILGQKVEFLVSFYNNEISEKSEIFDDQFSVERPDGSNFTLKIRSTKLEDSAMYFCASRGKTASSYTFGSGTRLTVV.